The source of this TCR beta chain is a study of blood T cell repertoires in COVID-19. Study at large: T cells, B-cell-depleted T cells, or PBMCs supplied cDNA or gDNA.

This clone was detected only once. Per germline, CDR1 LGHDT and CDR2 YNNKEL (reference sequence). CDR3 length: 14 residues. Trimming took 1 base from V and 1 from J, leaving 8 bases between them. Sequencing used immunoSEQ multiplex PCR; TCRdb keeps in-frame clones, though not all of them. Among 200,000 to 250,000 clones, around 85% were seen once, and the ten largest hold 2.5% to 3.5%. The sample taken for sequencing was PBMCs or T cells enriched from blood (not recorded which). The genes are TRBV3-1 (or the pseudogene TRBV3-2) and TRBJ2-7, with D perhaps TRBD2 (6 bases). This TCR derives from a woman aged 45-59 years in a cohort exposed to, infected with or recovered from COVID-19 (not recorded which). CDR3 amino acids: CASSQVGTSYEQYF. In nucleotides, the CDR3 is TGTGCCAGCAGCCAAGTGGGGACTTCCTACGAGCAGTACTTC.